A selection of T cell receptor beta chains follows, all from one sample in a study of radiation and T cells in renal cell carcinoma. Profiled with immunoSEQ multiplex PCR; TCRdb holds only in-frame clones, not every one. The repertoire holds 55,000 to 65,000 clones, with 60% to 85% as singletons. Specimen: blood, collected from a patient whose treatment included radiotherapy and nephrectomy. These TCRs come from a man in his 60s with renal cell carcinoma. The CDR3 runs from the conserved cysteine through the conserved F or W. Each record gives: clone size, J gene, V gene, D gene, CDR3 DNA, CDR3 protein. A D gene is named only where the DNA matches it firmly. Rows may omit the clone size; those that give it use once, few, many or a size class.

>NA|TRBJ1-1|TRBV19|TRBD1
TGTGCCAGTAGTGTCGACTGGACAGGGGACACTGAAGCTTTCTTT
CASSVDWTGDTEAFF
>NA|TRBJ2-6|TRBV5-1|NA
TGCGCCAGCAGCCCACAGGGCTCTGGGGCCAACGTCCTGACTTTC
CASSPQGSGANVLTF
>NA|TRBJ1-6|TRBV9|NA
TGTGCCAGCAGCGTAGCTGGATCACCCCTCCACTTT
CASSVAGSPLHF
>few|TRBJ1-1|TRBV4-3|NA
TGCGCCAGCAGCCAAGATAGACAGATGAACACTGAAGCTTTCTTT
CASSQDRQMNTEAFF
>NA|TRBJ1-4|TRBV29-1|NA
TGCAGCGTTGACCAGGGCTACGGCGATGAAAAACTGTTTTTT
CSVDQGYGDEKLFF
>once|TRBJ2-5|TRBV5-4|NA
TGTGCCAGCAGCTTGCCAGGCGGGGAAGGAGAGACCCAGTACTTC
CASSLPGGEGETQYF
>NA|TRBJ1-6|TRBV5-8|NA
TGTGCCAGCAGCCTCGGGCAGTTTGATTCACCCCTCCACTTT
CASSLGQFDSPLHF
>NA|TRBJ2-7|TRBV4-1|NA
TGCGCCAGCAGCCGCGGTGAAGGGGACGAGCAGTACTTC
CASSRGEGDEQYF
>once|TRBJ1-5|TRBV6-5|NA
TGTGCCAGCAGTTACGGGGGAAATCAGCCCCAGCATTTT
CASSYGGNQPQHF
>NA|TRBJ1-2|TRBV19|TRBD1
TGTGCCTCCCGAGAGGGGGCGGACTATGGCTACACCTTC
CASREGADYGYTF
>NA|TRBJ2-1|TRBV11-2|TRBD2
TGTGCCAGCAGCTTATTGCCTAGGGAGGGTAAGCAGTTCTTC
CASSLLPREGKQFF
>NA|TRBJ2-3|TRBV19|NA
TGTGCCAGTAGTCGGACGAGGGACACAGATACGCAGTATTTT
CASSRTRDTDTQYF
>NA|TRBJ2-1|TRBV5-6|TRBD1
TGTGCCAGCAGCTTGGCCCACAGGGGAGTGGATGAGCAGTTCTTC
CASSLAHRGVDEQFF
>NA|TRBJ2-6|TRBV7-6|NA
TGTGCCAGCAGCCAAAAGATCCAGGGATTCCTGAGCTCTGGGGCCAACGTCCTGACTTTC
CASSQKIQGFLSSGANVLTF
>NA|TRBJ1-1|TRBV11-3|NA
TGTGCCAGCAGCCAGGAGGGAATTATGAACACTGAAGCTTTCTTT
CASSQEGIMNTEAFF
>NA|TRBJ1-2|TRBV12-1|NA
TGTGCCAGCAGCAGACCGAGGACACCATATGGCTACACCTTC
CASSRPRTPYGYTF
>NA|TRBJ1-6|TRBV14|TRBD1
TGTGCCAGCAGCCCGGACAGGGTTTCCTATAATTCACCCCTCCACTTT
CASSPDRVSYNSPLHF
>few|TRBJ2-5|TRBV5-8|TRBD1
TGTGCCAGCAGCCTAGAAAGGACAGGGTTTGAGACCCAGTACTTC
CASSLERTGFETQYF
>few|TRBJ2-7|TRBV18|TRBD1
TGTGCCAGCTCACTAGGGACAGGGGACGGCGAGCAGTACTTC
CASSLGTGDGEQYF
>NA|TRBJ2-1|TRBV12-5|NA
TGTGCTAGTGGTTTGGTACTCAGGCCACCCCCTCGGAATGAGCAGTTCTTC
CASGLVLRPPPRNEQFF
>NA|TRBJ1-1|TRBV6-5|NA
TGTGCCAGCAGGGCCTCTCAGCTCCCTGAAGCTTTCTTT
CASRASQLPEAFF
>NA|TRBJ2-7|TRBV7-8|TRBD1
TGTGCCAGCAACTTAATGGGACAGGGGTTTTACGAGCAGTACTTC
CASNLMGQGFYEQYF
>NA|TRBJ2-2|TRBV7-9|NA
TGTGCCAGCAGCTTAGTACGAGGGGGCACCGGGGAGCTGTTTTTT
CASSLVRGGTGELFF
>NA|TRBJ1-2|TRBV27|NA
TGTGCCAGCAGTTTATTCATGGGCCCCGGGGGGGACGGCTACACCTTC
CASSLFMGPGGDGYTF
>NA|TRBJ2-5|TRBV2|NA
TGTGCCAGCGATAGACGTGGGAGGCAAGAGACCCAGTACTTC
CASDRRGRQETQYF
>NA|TRBJ2-2|TRBV4-3|NA
TGCGCCAGCAGCCGAGTCCAGGGAACCGGGGAGCTGTTTTTT
CASSRVQGTGELFF
>NA|TRBJ1-1|TRBV6-5|NA
TGTGCCAGCAGTCACAGGGACGCGGGTGAAGCTTTCTTT
CASSHRDAGEAFF
>NA|TRBJ2-2|TRBV2|TRBD1
TGTGCCAGCAGCTTTGACAGGGACCTAGTGAACACCGGGGAGCTGTTTTTT
CASSFDRDLVNTGELFF
>once|TRBJ1-3|TRBV30|NA
TGTGCCTGGAGCCGAGACTCCTTGGGAGGAAACACCATATATTTT
CAWSRDSLGGNTIYF
>few|TRBJ2-2|TRBV7-9|NA
TGTGCCAGCAGCTTAGGGATGAAGGGCGGGGAGCTGTTTTTT
CASSLGMKGGELFF
>once|TRBJ1-2|TRBV7-6|NA
TGTGCCAGCAGCCCCAGGGGCTTGGGTGGCTACACCTTC
CASSPRGLGGYTF
>few|TRBJ1-1|TRBV20-1|NA
TGCAGTGCTAGAGATGGGCCGGGGGCTTTCTTT
CSARDGPGAFF
>NA|TRBJ2-1|TRBV6-5|TRBD2
TGTGCCAGCAGGGAGACTAGCGGGAGGGTAGATGAGCAGTTCTTC
CASRETSGRVDEQFF
>NA|TRBJ2-7|TRBV19|NA
TGTGCCAGTAGTTCGACCGGGACGGAAATCTACGAGCAGTACTTC
CASSSTGTEIYEQYF
>few|TRBJ1-5|TRBV7-6|NA
TGTGCCAGCAGCTTAGAACAGAATCAGCCCCAGCATTTT
CASSLEQNQPQHF
>NA|TRBJ2-1|TRBV14|NA
TGTGCCAGCAGCCTCTCTCAGCTAAATGAGCAGTTCTTC
CASSLSQLNEQFF
>NA|TRBJ1-1|TRBV10-1|TRBD1
TGCGCCAGCAGTGGCGGACAGGTGAACACTGAAGCTTTCTTT
CASSGGQVNTEAFF
>NA|TRBJ2-2|TRBV7-6|TRBD1
TGTGCCAGCAGCTATCCGGGACAGGGGGCATTGGAGCTGTTTTTT
CASSYPGQGALELFF
>NA|TRBJ1-5|TRBV5-8|NA
TGTGCCAGCAGCTTCGGCCGGCAGCCCCAGCATTTT
CASSFGRQPQHF
>NA|TRBJ1-4|TRBV30|TRBD1
TGTGCCTGGAGTGGGGGACAGCCTAATGAAAAACTGTTTTTT
CAWSGGQPNEKLFF
>NA|TRBJ1-2|TRBV11-3|NA
TGTGCCAGCAGCTTAGATGTTGGGATGGGCGACTATGGCTACACCTTC
CASSLDVGMGDYGYTF
>NA|TRBJ2-1|TRBV1|NA
TGCACCAGCAGCCCCCACCCCCCGGGACTAGGAGTTTATGAGCAGTTCTTC
CTSSPHPPGLGVYEQFF
>NA|TRBJ1-1|TRBV5-4|NA
TGTGCCAGCAGCCCGCCCGTAGGGCAGGGGCATGAAGCTTTCTTT
CASSPPVGQGHEAFF
>NA|TRBJ2-2|TRBV19|NA
TGTGCCAGTAGTAACAGGAACACCGGGGAGCTGTTTTTT
CASSNRNTGELFF
>few|TRBJ1-2|TRBV7-2|NA
TGTGCCAGCAGCTTAGCTCAAAACTATGGCTACACCTTC
CASSLAQNYGYTF
>once|TRBJ2-1|TRBV19|TRBD2
TGTGCCAGTAGTATGGGTCTAGCGGGAGGTTTATTAGGTGGGGACAATGAGCAGTTCTTC
CASSMGLAGGLLGGDNEQFF
>NA|TRBJ2-1|TRBV11-3|TRBD1
TGTGCCAGCAGCTTAGGATTCGACAGGGAGAAGTTCTTC
CASSLGFDREKFF
>NA|TRBJ2-1|TRBV19|NA
TGTGCCAGTAGTCTGAACCAGGGTTCCTACAATGAGCAGTTCTTC
CASSLNQGSYNEQFF
>NA|TRBJ2-2|TRBV5-5|TRBD1
TGTGCCAGCAGCCCAACAGGGGGCGGCACCGGGGAGCTGTTTTTT
CASSPTGGGTGELFF
>NA|TRBJ2-3|TRBV7-8|TRBD2
TGTGCCAGCAGCGCCCCGGGTAGCGGGAGGGTAGATACGCAGTATTTT
CASSAPGSGRVDTQYF
>NA|TRBJ1-4|TRBV2|NA
TGTGCCAGCAGTGAGAGGGTGGAGACGGGAGCAACTAATGAAAAACTGTTTTTT
CASSERVETGATNEKLFF
>NA|TRBJ2-6|TRBV29-1|NA
TGCAGCGTGAGTAGGGCTGGGGCCAACGTCCTGACTTTC
CSVSRAGANVLTF
>NA|TRBJ2-7|TRBV7-2|NA
TGTGCCAGCAGCCTCCATGACTACGAGCAGTACTTC
CASSLHDYEQYF
>once|TRBJ2-6|TRBV9|TRBD2
TGTGCCAGCAGCACCCCCGCGGGGGATGGGGCCAACGTCCTGACTTTC
CASSTPAGDGANVLTF
>NA|TRBJ2-2|TRBV5-1|TRBD1
TGCGCCAGCAGCTCACCGGGACAGGGGAACACCGGGGAGCTGTTTTTT
CASSSPGQGNTGELFF